Below, 27 T cell receptor beta chains from the same sample are listed, as sequenced in a study of control samples from healthy donors and cancer patients. The repertoire was sequenced with immunoSEQ multiplex PCR; TCRdb's copy has only in-frame clones and lacks some. The sample has some 140,000 clones; roughly 92% are singletons. The sequencing sample was made of blood. The receptors here all came from a man aged 25-45 years in good health.

This chain links TRBV4-1 with TRBJ2-6, with D possibly being TRBD2 (7 bases). The V end was cut by 0 bases, the J end by 0 bases, with 24 bases between. From germline, CDR1 is MGHRA and CDR2 YSYEKL. The CDR3 length is 22 residues. CDR3 DNA sequence: TGCGCCAGCAGCCAAGATAGTTGGATTGGGGGGGCCTCAGACTCTGGGGCCAACGTCCTGACTTTC. Residues: CASSQDSWIGGASDSGANVLTF.

Only a few counts were recorded for this clone. The V gene is TRBV28, the J gene TRBJ2-2; D may be TRBD2 (5 bases). V was shortened by 4 bases and J by 6 bases, with 21 bases between the two germline ends. Germline V gene data show CDR1 as MDHEN and CDR2 as SYDVKM. The CDR3 contains 17 residues. The CDR3 DNA is TGTGCCAGCAGTTCCCCGCGGGCAGCTGGATGGTCCGGGGAGCTGTTTTTT. Protein product: CASSSPRAAGWSGELFF.

The chain employs TRBV28 and TRBJ2-1, with a tentative D call TRBD1 (5 bases). CDR3 length: 15 residues. Between the trimmed V and J ends, which lost 8 bases and 1 base, there was a span of 15 bases. CDR1 is MDHEN, CDR2 SYDVKM, per germline. In DNA, the CDR3 is TGTGCCAGCCCCCCCGCTCAGGGATCCTACAATGAGCAGTTCTTC. This translates into CASPPAQGSYNEQFF.

This clone was found once. This rearrangement joins TRBV5-1 to TRBJ2-3; D remains ambiguous. Germline V CDR1 and CDR2: SGHRS, YFSETQ. The CDR3 totals 15 residues. Trimming left V 1 base short and J 0 bases short, with 9 bases between. The CDR3 DNA reads TGCGCCAGCAGCTTGACGGCGTCTAGCACAGATACGCAGTATTTT. The encoded protein is CASSLTASSTDTQYF. The entire variable domain, with the rest obtained from reference TRBV5-1 and TRBJ2-3, is as follows: KAGVTQTPRYLIKTRGQQVTLSCSPISGHRSVSWYQQTPGQGLQFLFEYFSETQRNKGNFPGRFSGRQFSNSRSEMNVSTLELGDSALYLCASSLTASSTDTQYFGPGTRLTVL.

This clone was counted once. The gene calls are TRBV30 and TRBJ2-1; 8 bases map to TRBD2. Germline lookup yields CDR1 GTSNPN and CDR2 SVGIG (reference sequence). This CDR3 has 19 amino acids. The V and J ends lost 2 bases and 2 bases, in that order; junction bases with no gene match: 17. This CDR3 reads CAWSLGLTTSARTYNEQFF. CDR3 nucleotides: TGTGCCTGGAGTTTAGGACTCACGACTAGCGCACGAACCTACAATGAGCAGTTCTTC.

The chain couples TRBV29-1 to TRBJ2-7; tentative D call: TRBD1 (6 bases). Germline lookup yields CDR1 SQVTM and CDR2 ANQGSEA. The V end lost 6 bases, the J end lost 7 bases, and 19 bases lay between the germline ends. The CDR3 runs to 13 residues. The CDR3 loop reads CSVLDGQSGEQYF. CDR3 bases: TGCAGCGTCCTAGATGGACAGTCGGGGGAGCAGTACTTC.

This chain connects TRBV2 to TRBJ2-3; TRBD2 is a possible D gene (5 bases). Trimming took off 3 bases at V and 9 bases at J, with 16 bases between the two ends. The CDR3 consists of 14 residues. CDR1 and CDR2 from the germline V gene are SNHLY and FYNNEI. Here the CDR3 reads CASSESPSRKTQYF. For the CDR3, the DNA is TGTGCCAGCAGTGAGTCCCCTAGCAGAAAAACGCAGTATTTT.

The rearrangement joins TRBV9 to TRBJ2-2; TRBD2 aligns across 11 bases. CDR1 and CDR2 from the germline V gene are SGDLS and YYNGEE. V lost 0 bases to trimming and J lost 3 bases; unmatched junction nucleotides: 4. This CDR3 is built from 17 residues. CDR3 in amino acids: CASSVAPGLADTGELFF. In nucleotides, the CDR3 is TGTGCCAGCAGCGTAGCTCCGGGACTAGCGGACACCGGGGAGCTGTTTTTT.

The genes are TRBV28 and TRBJ1-1; 11 positions match TRBD1. The germline V gene has CDR1 MDHEN and CDR2 SYDVKM. V was clipped by 8 bases and J by 2 bases; unmatched bases: 10. The CDR3 is 16 residues long. CDR3 nucleotide sequence: TGTGCCAGCGCTACGCAGGACAGGGGGCCCAACACTGAAGCTTTCTTT. Amino acid sequence: CASATQDRGPNTEAFF. Looking up the rest from reference TRBV28 and TRBJ1-1 gives the full variable domain: DVKVTQSSRYLVKRTGEKVFLECVQDMDHENMFWYRQDPGLGLRLIYFSYDVKMKEKGDIPEGYSVSREKKERFSLILESASTNQTSMYLCASATQDRGPNTEAFFGQGTRLTVV.

Regarding this clone: The identical CDR3 is also encoded by other nucleotide sequences in the sample. V and J are TRBV2 and TRBJ2-3; TRBD1 or TRBD2 may be the D gene (6 bases each). The V gene lost 6 bases and the J gene lost 0 bases, with 10 bases spanning the gap. CDR1 SNHLY and CDR2 FYNNEI come from the germline V gene. This CDR3 spans 14 amino acids. The CDR3 loop is CASRRGPSTDTQYF. As DNA, the CDR3 is TGTGCCAGCAGACGGGGGCCCAGCACAGATACGCAGTATTTT.

The chain is built from TRBV25-1 and TRBJ1-5; D is unclear. V was clipped by 0 bases and J by 2 bases, with 5 bases between them. This CDR3 region has 14 residues. Per germline, CDR1 MGHDK and CDR2 SYGVNS. The chain's CDR3 is CASSEYGGNQPQHF. DNA for the CDR3: TGTGCCAGCAGTGAATATGGCGGCAATCAGCCCCAGCATTTT.

The sample holds one count of this clone. CDR3 loop: CASSAGGETQYF. In DNA, the CDR3 is TGTGCCAGCAGTGCCGGAGGGGAGACCCAGTACTTC. The rearrangement joins TRBV2 to TRBJ2-5; the D gene is possibly TRBD2 (6 bases). Germline lookup yields CDR1 SNHLY and CDR2 FYNNEI. CDR3 size: 12 residues. V lost 4 bases and J 5 bases, leaving 8 bases between the germline ends. Looking up the rest from reference TRBV2 and TRBJ2-5 gives the full variable domain: EPEVTQTPSHQVTQMGQEVILRCVPISNHLYFYWYRQILGQKVEFLVSFYNNEISEKSEIFDDQFSVERPDGSNFTLKIRSTKLEDSAMYFCASSAGGETQYFGPGTRLLVL.

The chain joins TRBV30 to TRBJ1-2; 9 positions match TRBD1. The CDR3 consists of 15 residues. Germline CDR1 and CDR2: GTSNPN and SVGIG (reference sequence). Germline trimming cut 6 bases from V and 8 bases from J; bases unmatched to any gene: 16. CDR3 DNA: TGTGCCTGCCGGGACAGGGTATCCGAGCGTCTGGGCTACACCTTC. Amino acids: CACRDRVSERLGYTF.

The chain links TRBV6-5 to TRBJ2-5, with TRBD2 as a possible D gene (7 bases). The CDR3 totals 16 residues. V lost 3 bases, J lost 2 bases, and 16 bases lay in between. Germline V gene lookup returns CDR1 MNHEY and CDR2 SVGAGI. CDR3 in amino acids: CASSYQAGHTQETQYF. In nucleotides, the CDR3 is TGTGCCAGCAGTTATCAAGCGGGACACACTCAAGAGACCCAGTACTTC.

The V call is TRBV19, the J call TRBJ1-1, with a tentative D call TRBD1 (5 bases). Germline loops: CDR1 LNHDA, CDR2 SQIVND (reference sequence). This CDR3 spans 12 amino acids. V gave up 8 bases and J gave up 13 bases, with 20 bases separating them. Here the CDR3 reads CASSFLGDFGFF. CDR3 bases: TGTGCCAGTTCGTTTCTAGGGGACTTTGGTTTCTTT.

CDR3 nucleotide sequence: TGTGCCAGCAGCCAAGCTATATTTAGCGGGGGTTCAAACAATGAGCAGTTCTTC. Amino acid sequence: CASSQAIFSGGSNNEQFF. J is TRBJ2-1 and V is TRBV14, with 9 bases identical to TRBD2. This CDR3 is built from 18 residues. V trimming: 1 base; J trimming: 5 bases; junction bases outside the gene matches: 12. Germline CDR1 and CDR2: SGHDN and FVKESK. Supplemented by reference TRBV14 and TRBJ2-1, the full variable domain reads EAGVTQFPSHSVIEKGQTVTLRCDPISGHDNLYWYRRVMGKEIKFLLHFVKESKQDESGMPNNRFLAERTGGTYSTLKVQPAELEDSGVYFCASSQAIFSGGSNNEQFFGPGTRLTVL.

This clone came up a few times. V and J are TRBV30 and TRBJ2-1; TRBD1 aligns across 9 bases. Trimming removed 0 bases from V and 7 bases from J; junction bases left unmatched: 7. From germline, CDR1 is GTSNPN and CDR2 SVGIG (reference sequence). The CDR3 spans 15 residues. The CDR3 DNA reads TGTGCCTGGAGTGTCCCGGGACAGGGTCAGAATGAGCAGTTCTTC. This sequence encodes CAWSVPGQGQNEQFF.

The chain recombines TRBV24-1 with TRBJ2-7; a weak D match, TRBD2 (6 bases). The germline V gene encodes CDR1 KGHDR and CDR2 SFDVKD. V dropped 7 bases and J dropped 5 bases, with 17 bases sitting between them. There are 14 residues in the CDR3. The CDR3 sequence is CATSQGLSSNEQYF. The CDR3 bases are TGTGCCACCAGCCAGGGACTTTCCTCTAACGAGCAGTACTTC.

The chain uses TRBV5-5 and TRBJ1-2; no clear D. Germline loops: CDR1 SGHKS, CDR2 YYEKEE (reference sequence). The CDR3 covers 15 residues. The ends were cut back, 0 bases at V and 4 bases at J, with 13 bases in the middle. This chain's CDR3 is CASSLGARPPYGYTF. CDR3 nucleotides: TGTGCCAGCAGCTTGGGGGCTCGCCCGCCCTATGGCTACACCTTC.

V gene TRBV11-3 combines with J gene TRBJ2-7; D remains unclear. Germline V CDR1 and CDR2: SGHNT, YENEEA. With 2 bases removed from V and 3 bases from J, the gap between germline ends came to 8 bases. The CDR3 has 13 amino acids. CDR3 coding DNA: TGTGCCAGCAGCTTACTGTCCAGCTACGAGCAGTACTTC. Its protein is CASSLLSSYEQYF.

J is TRBJ2-3 and V is TRBV28; 11 positions agree with TRBD2. CDR1 is MDHEN and CDR2 is SYDVKM in the germline V gene. Trimming at V came to 5 bases and at J to 1 base, leaving 20 bases not matched to a gene. CDR3 length equals 21 residues. Written as DNA, the CDR3 is TGTGCCAGCAGTGAGATCGGGACAGGCTGGACTAGCGGGCGGCGCACAGATACGCAGTATTTT. This gives the protein CASSEIGTGWTSGRRTDTQYF.

This clone was observed a single time. This sequence joins TRBV5-1 and TRBJ1-3; D possibly corresponds to TRBD1 (5 bases). Per the germline V gene, CDR1 is SGHRS and CDR2 is YFSETQ. This CDR3 has 14 residues. Trimming pared 5 bases from V and 0 bases from J, leaving 9 bases between. Here the CDR3 DNA reads TGCGCCAGCAGTAGGGACCTCTCTGGAAACACCATATATTTT. Residues: CASSRDLSGNTIYF. Combining the CDR3 with reference TRBV5-1 and TRBJ1-3 gives the whole variable domain KAGVTQTPRYLIKTRGQQVTLSCSPISGHRSVSWYQQTPGQGLQFLFEYFSETQRNKGNFPGRFSGRQFSNSRSEMNVSTLELGDSALYLCASSRDLSGNTIYFGEGSWLTVV.

This rearrangement joins TRBV19 to TRBJ1-1; perhaps TRBD1 as D (5 bases). The V end was cut by 8 bases, the J end by 5 bases, with 12 bases between. The CDR3 is 12 residues long. Germline assignment: CDR1 LNHDA and CDR2 SQIVND (reference sequence). In nucleotides, the CDR3 is TGTGCCAGTGGTGGGACGGGAACTGAAGCTTTCTTT. The encoded protein is CASGGTGTEAFF.

The J gene is TRBJ1-5, the V gene TRBV5-8; 8 bases align to TRBD1. The V segment lost 4 bases and the J segment 4 bases; nucleotides outside the gene matches: 4. This CDR3 spans 14 amino acids. Germline V gene lookup returns CDR1 SGHTS and CDR2 YDEGEE. CDR3 DNA: TGTGCCAGCAGCCCAGGACAGGGAAATCAGCCCCAGCATTTT. It is translated as CASSPGQGNQPQHF.

The rearrangement joins TRBV14 to TRBJ2-1, with 7 bases aligning to TRBD2. CDR3 length equals 15 residues. Germline CDR1 is SGHDN and CDR2 is FVKESK. After removal of 4 bases from V and 3 bases from J, the junction contained 6 bases not matched to a gene. DNA for the CDR3: TGTGCCAGCAGCCTAATAGCGGGCCTCTACAATGAGCAGTTCTTC. This gives the protein CASSLIAGLYNEQFF.

This clone occurred once. CDR3 nucleotides: TGTGCCAGCAGGGGACAGGGGAGACTTGAAGCTTTCTTT. Translated: CASRGQGRLEAFF. This chain connects TRBV28 to TRBJ1-1, with 10 bases matching TRBD1. This CDR3 has 13 residues. Germline V gene lookup returns CDR1 MDHEN and CDR2 SYDVKM. V was pared by 6 bases and J by 7 bases, with 5 bases of the junction left unmatched. Supplemented by reference TRBV28 and TRBJ1-1, the full variable domain reads DVKVTQSSRYLVKRTGEKVFLECVQDMDHENMFWYRQDPGLGLRLIYFSYDVKMKEKGDIPEGYSVSREKKERFSLILESASTNQTSMYLCASRGQGRLEAFFGQGTRLTVV.

V is TRBV2 and J is TRBJ1-1, with 8 bases lining up with TRBD1. This CDR3 has 14 amino acids. Germline V lookup: CDR1 SNHLY, CDR2 FYNNEI. Germline trimming cut 3 bases from V and 4 bases from J; bases unmatched to any gene: 4. In DNA, the CDR3 is TGTGCCAGCAGTGATATTCAGGGGGCCACTGAAGCTTTCTTT. This encodes CASSDIQGATEAFF.